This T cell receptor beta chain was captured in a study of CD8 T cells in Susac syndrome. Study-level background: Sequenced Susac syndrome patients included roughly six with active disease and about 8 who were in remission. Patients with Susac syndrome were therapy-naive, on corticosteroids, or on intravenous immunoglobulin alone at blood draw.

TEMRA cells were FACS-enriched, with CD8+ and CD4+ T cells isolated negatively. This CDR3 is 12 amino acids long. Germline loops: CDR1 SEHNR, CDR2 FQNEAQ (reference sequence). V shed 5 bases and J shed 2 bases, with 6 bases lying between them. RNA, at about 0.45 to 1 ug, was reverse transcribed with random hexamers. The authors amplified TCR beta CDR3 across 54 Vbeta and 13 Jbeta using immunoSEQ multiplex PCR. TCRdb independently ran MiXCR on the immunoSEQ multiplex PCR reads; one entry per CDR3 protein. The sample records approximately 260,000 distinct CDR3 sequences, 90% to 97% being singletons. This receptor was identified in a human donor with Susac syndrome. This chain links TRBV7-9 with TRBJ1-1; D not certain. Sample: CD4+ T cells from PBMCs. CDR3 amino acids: CASSGSNTEAFF. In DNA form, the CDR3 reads TGTGCCAGCAGCGGTAGTAACACTGAAGCTTTCTTT.